The 20 T cell receptor beta chains in this list originate from one sample, sequenced in a study of blood T cell repertoires in COVID-19. Method: immunoSEQ multiplex PCR; TCRdb's copy keeps in-frame clones and lacks some. The sample carries under 500,000 clones, around nine tenths recorded once. The specimen sequenced was PBMCs or T cells enriched from blood (not recorded which). Source of these receptors: a woman aged 18-30 years with acute COVID-19.

The chain recombines TRBV6-4 with TRBJ2-1, with D perhaps TRBD1 (5 bases). Germline V gene sequence: CDR1 MRHNA, CDR2 SNTAGT. V was cut by 3 bases and J by 10 bases, with 13 bases left in between. CDR3 length: 13 residues. The CDR3 nucleotides are TGTGCCAGCAGTGAAGTCCAGGGTCGAGAGCAGTTCTTC. Protein product: CASSEVQGREQFF.

This rearrangement joins TRBV5-1 to TRBJ1-6, with 10 bases aligning to TRBD1. V lost 3 bases, J lost 6 bases, and 3 bases stayed unmatched. The CDR3 sequence is 15 residues long. Germline assignment: CDR1 SGHRS and CDR2 YFSETQ. The CDR3 DNA reads TGCGCCAGCAGCTCCGGGACAGGGGTTAATTCACCCCTCCACTTT. Its translation: CASSSGTGVNSPLHF. Using reference TRBV5-1 and TRBJ1-6 for the parts outside the CDR3, the full variable domain is KAGVTQTPRYLIKTRGQQVTLSCSPISGHRSVSWYQQTPGQGLQFLFEYFSETQRNKGNFPGRFSGRQFSNSRSEMNVSTLELGDSALYLCASSSGTGVNSPLHFGNGTRLTVT.

This chain connects TRBV5-1 to TRBJ1-1, with TRBD1 matching 7 bases. This CDR3 has 17 residues. Germline loops: CDR1 SGHRS, CDR2 YFSETQ. V lost 0 bases, J lost 0 bases, and 8 bases stayed unmatched. The CDR3 DNA reads TGCGCCAGCAGCTTGGACGGGACAGAACCTTTGAACACTGAAGCTTTCTTT. This encodes CASSLDGTEPLNTEAFF.

A single count supports this clone. V is TRBV12-5 and J is TRBJ2-1, with 7 bases that match TRBD2. V shed 0 bases, J shed 2 bases, and the junction held 4 bases outside the gene matches. Germline V gene sequence: CDR1 LGHNT, CDR2 FRNRAP. The CDR3 length is 16 residues. This CDR3 reads CASGLVTAGAYNEQFF. DNA for the CDR3: TGTGCTAGTGGTTTGGTAACGGCGGGGGCCTACAATGAGCAGTTCTTC.

The chain links TRBV4-1 to TRBJ1-3; D possibly corresponds to TRBD1 (5 bases). The CDR3 sequence is 16 residues long. Germline assignment: CDR1 MGHRA and CDR2 YSYEKL. Trimming took 1 base from V and 4 from J, leaving 14 bases between them. The CDR3 nucleotides read TGCGCCAGCAGCCAAGCCAGCCAGGGAACGGGAAACACCATATATTTT. It specifies CASSQASQGTGNTIYF.

This clone was recorded only once. CDR3 residues: CASSLPGQHGYTF. In nucleotides, the CDR3 is TGTGCCAGCAGCTTGCCGGGACAGCATGGCTACACCTTC. The chain carries TRBV7-8 and TRBJ1-2; TRBD1 aligns across 7 bases. V was pared by 3 bases and J by 6 bases, with 4 bases of the junction left unmatched. CDR1 SGHVS and CDR2 FQNEAQ come from the germline V gene. This CDR3 comprises 13 residues.

This clone was seen only a few times. The J gene is TRBJ1-1, the V gene TRBV9; TRBD1 matches at 10 bases. Trimming removed 4 bases from V and 3 bases from J; junction bases left unmatched: 12. The CDR3 consists of 17 residues. CDR1 and CDR2 from the germline V gene are SGDLS and YYNGEE. CDR3: CASSRNGDRGYDTEAFF. Here the CDR3 DNA reads TGTGCCAGCAGCAGAAACGGGGACAGGGGATATGACACTGAAGCTTTCTTT.

The chain joins TRBV7-2 to TRBJ1-4, with TRBD1 identical over 10 bases. The trim removed 5 bases at V and 8 bases at J, leaving 11 bases unmatched. This CDR3 is built from 16 residues. Germline values: CDR1 SGHTA, CDR2 FQGNSA. Here the CDR3 reads CASSPRDRGLREKLFF. CDR3 in DNA: TGTGCCAGCAGCCCGCGGGACAGGGGTCTAAGGGAAAAACTGTTTTTT.

The genes are TRBV23-1 and TRBJ2-5; D perhaps matches TRBD2 (7 bases). TRBV23-1 is an open reading frame whose function is uncertain. CDR3 size: 18 residues. The V gene lost 0 bases and the J gene lost 5 bases, with 22 bases spanning the gap. This CDR3 is CASSQSFEGGGSGETQYF. The CDR3, as DNA: TGCGCCAGCAGTCAATCCTTCGAAGGGGGAGGGTCAGGGGAGACCCAGTACTTC.

CDR3 residues: CAISGQGDGQPQHF. The CDR3 nucleotides read TGTGCCATCAGTGGACAGGGGGACGGTCAGCCCCAGCATTTT. The J gene is TRBJ1-5, the V gene TRBV10-3; 9 bases match TRBD1. This CDR3 region has 14 residues. With 4 bases clipped from V and 6 bases from J, the junction kept 4 bases outside the gene matches. CDR1 and CDR2 from the germline V gene are ENHRY and SYGVKD.

This clone was recorded once. This chain uses TRBV19 with TRBJ1-2; 9 bases line up with TRBD1. The germline V gene has CDR1 LNHDA and CDR2 SQIVND (reference sequence). Losses at the gene ends were 6 bases for V and 4 bases for J; bases not matched to a gene: 9. CDR3 length: 15 residues. The CDR3 loop reads CASRYYRGRGYGYTF. CDR3 nucleotide sequence: TGTGCCAGTAGGTACTACAGGGGGCGCGGCTATGGCTACACCTTC. Full variable domain (outside the CDR3, taken from reference TRBV19 and TRBJ1-2): DGGITQSPKYLFRKEGQNVTLSCEQNLNHDAMYWYRQDPGQGLRLIYYSQIVNDFQKGDIAEGYSVSREKKESFPLTVTSAQKNPTAFYLCASRYYRGRGYGYTFGSGTRLTVV.

The chain has TRBV2 and TRBJ1-5, with D hard to call. CDR3 size: 15 residues. Germline lookup yields CDR1 SNHLY and CDR2 FYNNEI. The V end lost 5 bases, the J end lost 4 bases, and 15 bases lay between the germline ends. CDR3 region: CASSRWASGNQPQHF. For the CDR3, the DNA is TGTGCCAGCAGTCGGTGGGCGTCCGGTAATCAGCCCCAGCATTTT.

About this clone itself: The same CDR3 is also encoded by other DNA sequences in this sample. In DNA form, the CDR3 reads TGTGCCAGCAGTCTCTACGAGCAGTACTTC. Translation gives CASSLYEQYF. V and J are TRBV2 and TRBJ2-7; no reliable D call. The CDR3 totals 10 residues. V lost 5 bases and J 3 bases, leaving 2 bases between the germline ends. The germline V gene has CDR1 SNHLY and CDR2 FYNNEI.

This rearrangement joins TRBV7-9 to TRBJ2-7; D is uncertain. This CDR3 comprises 14 residues. Germline V gives CDR1 SEHNR, CDR2 FQNEAQ (reference sequence). V lost 1 base, J lost 0 bases, and 7 bases lay in between. CDR3 sequence: CASSLDVSSYEQYF. In nucleotides, the CDR3 is TGTGCCAGCAGCTTAGATGTCAGCTCCTACGAGCAGTACTTC. The whole variable domain, remainder taken from reference TRBV7-9 and TRBJ2-7, is DTGVSQNPRHKITKRGQNVTFRCDPISEHNRLYWYRQTLGQGPEFLTYFQNEAQLEKSRLLSDRFSAERPKGSFSTLEIQRTEQGDSAMYLCASSLDVSSYEQYFGPGTRLTVT.

The CDR3 loop is CASSLAGGPQEQFF. The CDR3 coding sequence is TGTGCCAGCAGCTTAGCGGGAGGGCCACAGGAGCAGTTCTTC. This rearrangement joins TRBV7-9 to TRBJ2-1; 7 bases are a match to TRBD2. Germline V gene data show CDR1 as SEHNR and CDR2 as FQNEAQ (reference sequence). V shed 0 bases and J 10 bases; nucleotides not matched to a gene: 6. The CDR3 runs 14 residues.

The rearrangement links TRBV4-3 to TRBJ2-3; 9 positions agree with TRBD2. CDR1 is LGHNA, CDR2 YSLEER, per germline. CDR3 length: 17 residues. With V trimmed by 0 bases and J by 6 bases, 10 bases remained unmatched. The CDR3: CASSQDFAGGPSDTQYF. The CDR3 nucleotides read TGCGCCAGCAGCCAAGATTTCGCGGGAGGGCCATCGGATACGCAGTATTTT.

The count of this clone is one. The chain is built from TRBV7-2 and TRBJ2-5; D perhaps matches TRBD2 (5 bases). This CDR3 is 13 amino acids long. Germline V gives CDR1 SGHTA, CDR2 FQGNSA. Trimming cost V 7 bases and J 4 bases, with 13 bases left between them. The chain's CDR3 is CASKSLETETQYF. Here the CDR3 DNA reads TGTGCCAGCAAATCACTAGAGACAGAGACCCAGTACTTC.

CDR3 sequence: CASSHRNQPQHF. The DNA of the CDR3 is TGTGCCAGCAGTCACAGGAATCAGCCCCAGCATTTT. The rearrangement links TRBV6-5 to TRBJ1-5, with D maybe TRBD1 (5 bases). The CDR3 sequence is 12 residues long. The V end was cut by 5 bases, the J end by 4 bases, with 6 bases between. Germline CDR1 reads MNHEY; CDR2 reads SVGAGI.

The V call is TRBV28, the J call TRBJ1-4; D may be TRBD1 (5 bases). The CDR3 has 17 residues. The V end lost 5 bases, the J end lost 0 bases, and 16 bases lay between the germline ends. Germline V CDR1 and CDR2: MDHEN, SYDVKM. The chain's CDR3 is CASSKMLGPSTNEKLFF. The CDR3 DNA reads as TGTGCCAGCAGTAAGATGTTGGGGCCTTCAACTAATGAAAAACTGTTTTTT.

This sequence joins TRBV5-1 and TRBJ2-7; D may be TRBD1 (5 bases). V was clipped by 5 bases and J by 6 bases, with 9 bases between them. This CDR3 spans 11 amino acids. CDR1 SGHRS and CDR2 YFSETQ come from the germline V gene. In DNA, the CDR3 is TGCGCCAGCAGGGAAGGGGTCGAGCAGTACTTC. As protein: CASREGVEQYF.